This T cell receptor beta chain was found in a study of blood T cell repertoires in COVID-19. Study-wide background: Some COVID-19 samples were acute and others convalescent; all came from the United States, Italy and Spain. Sample material is recorded as cDNA or gDNA derived from T cells, B-cell-depleted T cells, or PBMCs.

Patients in Seattle were enrolled during active infection, then followed longitudinally. Germline assignment: CDR1 ENHRY and CDR2 SYGVKD. This CDR3 has 13 residues. V shed 10 bases and J shed 4 bases, with 14 bases lying between them. Authors' methods: Reference gene primer amplification gave estimated nucleated cell counts. Repertoires were generated with immunoSEQ multiplex PCR, while TCRdb's copy carries only in-frame clones and drops some. The V and J calls and clone size are taken from that table; D and trimming were inferred from the DNA. The table records about 120,000 clones, 90% of them present only once.

What was sequenced was peripheral blood. The source of this sequence is a woman aged 60 to 75 with COVID-19, enrolled during active disease. The chain is built from TRBV10-3 and TRBJ1-3; possible D gene TRBD1, 5 bases. CDR3 coding DNA: TGTGCCACCCAAGGGGCGGTCGGAAACACCATATATTTT. This codes for CATQGAVGNTIYF.